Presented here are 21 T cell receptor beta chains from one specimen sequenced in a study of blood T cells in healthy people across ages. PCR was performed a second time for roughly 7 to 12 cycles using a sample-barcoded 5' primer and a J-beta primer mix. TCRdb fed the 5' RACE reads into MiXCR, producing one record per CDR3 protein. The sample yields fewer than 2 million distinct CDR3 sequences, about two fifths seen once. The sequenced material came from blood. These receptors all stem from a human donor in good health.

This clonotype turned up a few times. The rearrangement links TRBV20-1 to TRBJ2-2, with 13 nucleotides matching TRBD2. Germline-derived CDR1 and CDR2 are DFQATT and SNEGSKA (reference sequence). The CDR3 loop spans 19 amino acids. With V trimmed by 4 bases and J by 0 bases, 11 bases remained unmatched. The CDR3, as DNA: TGCAGTGCTAAAAAGGGACTAGCGGGAAAGGATGCGAACACCGGGGAGCTGTTTTTT. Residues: CSAKKGLAGKDANTGELFF.

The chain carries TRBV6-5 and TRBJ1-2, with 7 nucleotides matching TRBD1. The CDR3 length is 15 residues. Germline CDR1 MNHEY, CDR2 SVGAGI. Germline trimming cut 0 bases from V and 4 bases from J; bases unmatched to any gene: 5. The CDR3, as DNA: TGTGCCAGCAGTTACTCGCCGACAGGGTTCTATGGCTACACCTTC. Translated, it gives CASSYSPTGFYGYTF.

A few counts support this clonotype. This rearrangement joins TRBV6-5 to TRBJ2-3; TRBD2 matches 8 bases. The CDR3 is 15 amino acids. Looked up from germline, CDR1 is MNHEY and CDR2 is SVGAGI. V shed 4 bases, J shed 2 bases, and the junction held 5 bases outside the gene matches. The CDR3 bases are TGTGCCAGCAGTTGGGTAGCGGGGTCCACAGATACGCAGTATTTT. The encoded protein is CASSWVAGSTDTQYF.

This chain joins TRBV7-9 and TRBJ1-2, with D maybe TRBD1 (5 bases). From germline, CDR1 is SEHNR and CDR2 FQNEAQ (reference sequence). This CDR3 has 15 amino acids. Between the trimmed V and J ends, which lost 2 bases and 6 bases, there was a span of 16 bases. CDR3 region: CASSLWRTRIDGYTF. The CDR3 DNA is TGTGCCAGCAGCTTATGGAGGACAAGGATAGATGGCTACACCTTC.

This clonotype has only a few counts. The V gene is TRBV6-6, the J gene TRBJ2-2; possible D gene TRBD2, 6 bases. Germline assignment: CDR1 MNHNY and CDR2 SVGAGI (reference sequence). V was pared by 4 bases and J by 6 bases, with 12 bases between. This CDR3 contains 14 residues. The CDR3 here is CASSSRGEAGELFF. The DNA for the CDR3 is TGTGCCAGCAGTTCTCGCGGGGAAGCCGGGGAGCTGTTTTTT.

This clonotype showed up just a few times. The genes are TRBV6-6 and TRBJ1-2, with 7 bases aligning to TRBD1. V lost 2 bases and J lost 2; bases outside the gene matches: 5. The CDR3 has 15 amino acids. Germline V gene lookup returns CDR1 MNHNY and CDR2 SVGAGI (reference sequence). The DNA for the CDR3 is TGTGCCAGCAGTTACGTCGCAGGGGGAAACTATGGCTACACCTTC. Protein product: CASSYVAGGNYGYTF.

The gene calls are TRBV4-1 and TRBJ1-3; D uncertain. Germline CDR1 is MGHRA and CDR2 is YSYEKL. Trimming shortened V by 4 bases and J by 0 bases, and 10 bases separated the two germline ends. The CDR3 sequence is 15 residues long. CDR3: CASSPSMGSGNTIYF. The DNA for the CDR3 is TGCGCCAGCAGCCCCTCGATGGGCTCTGGAAACACCATATATTTT.

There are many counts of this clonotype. CDR3 loop: CASRGSRTSYEQYF. CDR3 sequence (DNA): TGTGCCAGCAGAGGCTCTCGGACCTCCTACGAGCAGTACTTC. The rearrangement links TRBV28 to TRBJ2-7; D not certain. Per germline, CDR1 MDHEN and CDR2 SYDVKM. The V gene lost 6 bases and the J gene lost 0 bases, with 12 bases spanning the gap. The CDR3 loop spans 14 amino acids.

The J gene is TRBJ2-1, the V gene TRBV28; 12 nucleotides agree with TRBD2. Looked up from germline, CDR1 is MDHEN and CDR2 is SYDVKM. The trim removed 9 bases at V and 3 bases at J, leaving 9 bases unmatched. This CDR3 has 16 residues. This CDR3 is CASISTSGGNYNEQFF. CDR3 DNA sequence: TGTGCCAGTATATCGACTAGCGGGGGAAACTACAATGAGCAGTTCTTC.

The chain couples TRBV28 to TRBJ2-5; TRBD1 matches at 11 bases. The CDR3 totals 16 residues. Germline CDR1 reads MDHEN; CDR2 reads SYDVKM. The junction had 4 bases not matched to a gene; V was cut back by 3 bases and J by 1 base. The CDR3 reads CASSFAGTGGQETQYF. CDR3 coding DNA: TGTGCCAGCAGTTTCGCCGGGACAGGGGGCCAAGAGACCCAGTACTTC.

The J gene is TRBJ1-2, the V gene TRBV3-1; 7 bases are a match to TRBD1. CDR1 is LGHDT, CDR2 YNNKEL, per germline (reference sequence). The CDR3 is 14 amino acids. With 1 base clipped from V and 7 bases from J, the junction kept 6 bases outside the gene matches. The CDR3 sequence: CASSQGRGNIGYTF. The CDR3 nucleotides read TGTGCCAGCAGCCAAGGCAGGGGGAATATTGGCTACACCTTC.

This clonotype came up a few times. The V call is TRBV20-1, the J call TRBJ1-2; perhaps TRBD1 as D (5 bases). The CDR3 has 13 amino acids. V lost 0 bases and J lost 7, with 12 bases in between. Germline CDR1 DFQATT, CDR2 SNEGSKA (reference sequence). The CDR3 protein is CSARDFRVGGYTF. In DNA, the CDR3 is TGCAGTGCTAGAGATTTCAGGGTGGGTGGCTACACCTTC.

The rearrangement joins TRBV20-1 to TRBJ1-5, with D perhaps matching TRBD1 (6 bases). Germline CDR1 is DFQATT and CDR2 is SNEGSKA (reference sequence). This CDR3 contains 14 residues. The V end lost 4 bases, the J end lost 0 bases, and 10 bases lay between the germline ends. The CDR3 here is CSAKGGYSNQPQHF. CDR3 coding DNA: TGCAGTGCTAAAGGGGGTTATAGCAATCAGCCCCAGCATTTT.

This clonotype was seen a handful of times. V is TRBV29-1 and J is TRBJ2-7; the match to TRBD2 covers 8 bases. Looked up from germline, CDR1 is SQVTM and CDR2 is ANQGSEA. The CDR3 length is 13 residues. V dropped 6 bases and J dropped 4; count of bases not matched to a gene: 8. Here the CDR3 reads CSVGRTSFYEQYF. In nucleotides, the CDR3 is TGCAGCGTCGGGAGGACTAGCTTTTACGAGCAGTACTTC.

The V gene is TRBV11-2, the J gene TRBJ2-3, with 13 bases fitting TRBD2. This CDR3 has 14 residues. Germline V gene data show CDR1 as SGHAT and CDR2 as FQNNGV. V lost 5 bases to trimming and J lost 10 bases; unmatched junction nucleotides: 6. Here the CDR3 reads CASSGLAGVGAQYF. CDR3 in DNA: TGTGCCAGCAGCGGACTAGCGGGGGTGGGTGCGCAGTATTTT.

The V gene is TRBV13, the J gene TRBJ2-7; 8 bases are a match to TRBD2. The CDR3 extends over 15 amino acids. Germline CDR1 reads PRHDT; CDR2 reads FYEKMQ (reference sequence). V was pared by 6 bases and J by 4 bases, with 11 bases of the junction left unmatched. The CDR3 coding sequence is TGTGCCAGCAGACCCACTCCGGGGGGGAAGTACGAGCAGTACTTC. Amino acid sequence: CASRPTPGGKYEQYF.

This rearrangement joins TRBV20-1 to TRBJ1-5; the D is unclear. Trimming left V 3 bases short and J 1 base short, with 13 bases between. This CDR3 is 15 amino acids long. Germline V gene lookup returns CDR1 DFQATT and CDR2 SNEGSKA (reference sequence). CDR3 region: CSARPPLGSNQPQHF. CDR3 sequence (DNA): TGCAGTGCTAGGCCCCCTCTCGGGAGCAATCAGCCCCAGCATTTT.

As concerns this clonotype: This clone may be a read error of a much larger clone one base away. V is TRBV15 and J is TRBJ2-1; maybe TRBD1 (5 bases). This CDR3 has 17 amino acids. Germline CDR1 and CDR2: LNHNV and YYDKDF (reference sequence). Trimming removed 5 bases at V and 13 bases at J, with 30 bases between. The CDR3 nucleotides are TGTGCCACCAGCGATGCCCCCCCTGGACACGGAGAAGAGACCCAGTTCTTC. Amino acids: CATSDAPPGHGEETQFF.

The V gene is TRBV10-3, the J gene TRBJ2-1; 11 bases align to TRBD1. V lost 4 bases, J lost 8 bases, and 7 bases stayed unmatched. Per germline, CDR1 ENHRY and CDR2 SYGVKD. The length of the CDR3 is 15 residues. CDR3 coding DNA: TGTGCCATCAGTGGTAGGGACAGGGGGTCTCATGAGCAGTTCTTC. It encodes CAISGRDRGSHEQFF.

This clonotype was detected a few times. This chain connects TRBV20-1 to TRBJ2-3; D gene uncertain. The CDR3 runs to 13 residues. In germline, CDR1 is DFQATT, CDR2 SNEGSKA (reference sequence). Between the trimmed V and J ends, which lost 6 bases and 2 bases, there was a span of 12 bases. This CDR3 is CSAKVTYTDTQYF. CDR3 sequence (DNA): TGCAGTGCAAAGGTGACATACACAGATACGCAGTATTTT.

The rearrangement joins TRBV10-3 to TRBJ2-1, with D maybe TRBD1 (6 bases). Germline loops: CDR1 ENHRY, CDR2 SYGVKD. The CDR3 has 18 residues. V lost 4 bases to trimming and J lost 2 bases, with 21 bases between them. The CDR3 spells CAISVLPGSTGAYNEQFF. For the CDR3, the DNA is TGTGCCATCAGTGTCCTCCCAGGGTCGACAGGAGCCTACAATGAGCAGTTCTTC.